This T cell receptor beta chain derives from a study of CD8 T cells in Susac syndrome. The study, taken as a whole, reports: CD4+ repertoires of Susac syndrome patients lacked detectable clonal expansion.

V was clipped by 2 bases and J by 10 bases; unmatched bases: 14. The CDR3 has 16 amino acids. Per the germline V gene, CDR1 is DFQATT and CDR2 is SNEGSKA (reference sequence). All included Susac syndrome patients satisfied recently defined diagnostic criteria for definite or probable disease. This clonotype was seen once. The antigen is unknown. RNA amounts of roughly 0.5 to 1 ug underwent reverse transcription with random hexamers. TCR beta CDR3 was amplified by immunoSEQ multiplex PCR. This amplification extended across 54 Vbeta and 13 Jbeta segments. MiXCR, applied by TCRdb to the immunoSEQ multiplex PCR reads, yields one record per CDR3 protein. The top ten hold roughly 0.098% of the sample, which has around 200,000 distinct CDR3 sequences, approximately 96% seen once.

The chain links TRBV20-1 to TRBJ2-1; 10 positions agree with TRBD2. Input material: CD4+ T cells from PBMCs. This receptor was taken from a human donor with Susac syndrome. The chain's CDR3 is CSARYTASGGRGEQFF. The CDR3 coding sequence is TGCAGTGCTAGATATACGGCTAGCGGGGGCCGAGGAGAGCAGTTCTTC.